This T cell receptor beta chain was captured by sequencing in a study of technical replicates of blood from four donors. Produced via immunoSEQ multiplex PCR; TCRdb's table is partial and in-frame only. The data contain about 70,000 clones, almost 98% of them singletons. The V segment lost 5 bases and the J segment 4 bases; nucleotides outside the gene matches: 4. The CDR3 is 13 residues long. CDR1 and CDR2 (germline): LNHDA, SQIVND (reference sequence). The chain has TRBV19 and TRBJ2-5, with 7 positions matching TRBD1. The specimen was T cells isolated from PBMCs. The TCR comes from a human donor in good health. CDR3 nucleotide sequence: TGTGCCAGTAGTCCAGGGACAGTAGAGACCCAGTACTTC. Protein sequence: CASSPGTVETQYF.